A selection of T cell receptor beta chains follows, all from one sample in a study of blood T cell repertoires in COVID-19. TCRdb's table, derived via immunoSEQ multiplex PCR, lists solely in-frame clones and lacks some. The repertoire holds fewer than 200,000 clones, roughly 87% seen once, with around 4% in the top ten. The sequencing input was peripheral blood. Every receptor here comes from a woman aged 60-70 years who had recovered from COVID-19. Both conserved end residues are part of each CDR3. D genes are given only for firm matches. Size values are once, few and many counts, or a class for expanded clones, and some rows have none.

d_gene | j_gene | abundance | v_gene | CDR3nt | CDR3aa
NA | TRBJ1-2 | NA | TRBV6-5 | TGTGCCAGCATTACCCCCGGGACAACTGGCTACACCTTC | CASITPGTTGYTF
NA | TRBJ1-4 | once | TRBV28 | TGTGCCAGCAGTTCATTACCTCGGACAGAAGTTTATGAAAAACTGTTTTTT | CASSSLPRTEVYEKLFF
NA | TRBJ1-4 | NA | TRBV28 | TGTGCCAGCAGTCCCCTAGCGGGGGGTAAGGAAAAACTGTTTTTT | CASSPLAGGKEKLFF
NA | TRBJ2-2 | once | TRBV7-6 | TGTGCCAGCAGCTTACGACCCAGGGGTAACACCGGGGAGCTGTTTTTT | CASSLRPRGNTGELFF
NA | TRBJ2-7 | NA | TRBV5-1 | TGCGCCAGCAGCTTCGGAGTAGCGTCCTACGAGCAGTACTTC | CASSFGVASYEQYF
TRBD1 | TRBJ2-6 | NA | TRBV30 | TGTGCCTGGAGTTGGGCAGGGGGCCCGGGCGGCGTCCTGACTTTC | CAWSWAGGPGGVLTF
TRBD1 | TRBJ2-5 | NA | TRBV5-4 | TGTGCCAGCAGCCAGGGACAGAAACAAGAGACCCAGTACTTC | CASSQGQKQETQYF
NA | TRBJ1-1 | NA | TRBV12-3/TRBV12-4 | TGTGCCAGCAGTTTCGAGACTAAAGCTTTCTTT | CASSFETKAFF
TRBD1 | TRBJ1-5 | NA | TRBV18 | TGTGCCAGCTCTTCCTGGACAGGGGGCAATCAGCCCCAGCATTTT | CASSSWTGGNQPQHF
NA | TRBJ2-7 | NA | TRBV28 | TGTGCCAGCAGGGGCTCAATGGGGGGGCTGAACGAGCAGTACTTC | CASRGSMGGLNEQYF
NA | TRBJ2-2 | NA | TRBV7-7 | TGTGCTAGCAGCCCAGGGTCCGGGGAGCTGTTTTTT | CASSPGSGELFF
TRBD2 | TRBJ2-7 | NA | TRBV6-1 | TGTGCCAGCAGTGAAGGGGGACTAGCGGGGGCTACGTACGAGCAGTACTTC | CASSEGGLAGATYEQYF
TRBD2 | TRBJ2-3 | once | TRBV7-8 | TGTGCCAGCATACGCGGGGGGGCCTCAAATACGCAGTATTTT | CASIRGGASNTQYF
NA | TRBJ1-5 | NA | TRBV7-8 | TGTGCCAGCAGCCCACGGACAGAGCTATATAGCAATCAGCCCCAGCATTTT | CASSPRTELYSNQPQHF
TRBD2 | TRBJ2-1 | NA | TRBV5-1 | TGCGCCAGCAGCCCACCCGGTTTAGCGGGGGGCCACAATGAGCAGTTCTTC | CASSPPGLAGGHNEQFF
TRBD1 | TRBJ2-1 | NA | TRBV28 | TGTGCCAGCAGCTACGACAGGGGGAATGAGCAGTTCTTC | CASSYDRGNEQFF
NA | TRBJ2-1 | NA | TRBV3-1/TRBV3-2 | TGTGCCAGCAGCCAAGATCCGGTGACCTACAATGAGCAGTTCTTC | CASSQDPVTYNEQFF
NA | TRBJ2-7 | NA | TRBV27 | TGTGCCAGCAGAACCTCTTGGACAGCCAAGCCCCGAAGCTCCTACGAGCAGTACTTC | CASRTSWTAKPRSSYEQYF
NA | TRBJ2-7 | few | TRBV11-2 | TGTGCCAGCAGCTTAAGACTTAGCGAGCAGTACTTC | CASSLRLSEQYF
NA | TRBJ1-5 | NA | TRBV3-1/TRBV3-2 | TGTGCCAGCAGCCCCGCCGGGGAAGGCAATCAGCCCCAGCATTTT | CASSPAGEGNQPQHF
NA | TRBJ1-6 | NA | TRBV6-5 | TGTGCCAGCAGTTACCCTTCCCGAGGCGGGGGTTCACCCCTCCACTTT | CASSYPSRGGGSPLHF
NA | TRBJ2-3 | few | TRBV27 | TGTGCCAGCAGATTCCAGGACTTTCGCACAGATACGCAGTATTTT | CASRFQDFRTDTQYF
NA | TRBJ2-2 | NA | TRBV23-1 | TGCGCCAGCAGAGGACAGAACTCGAACACCGGGGAGCTGTTTTTT | CASRGQNSNTGELFF
TRBD2 | TRBJ2-5 | NA | TRBV2 | TGTGCCAGCAGTGCACTAGCGTGGGAGACCCAGTACTTC | CASSALAWETQYF
NA | TRBJ1-1 | NA | TRBV6-5 | TGTGCCAGCAGTTACCAAACAGGGCCCTACCTGACTGCTTTCTTT | CASSYQTGPYLTAFF
NA | TRBJ1-2 | NA | TRBV28 | TGTGCCAGCAGTTTAGCTCAGGGGTACGGCTATGGCTACACCTTC | CASSLAQGYGYGYTF
NA | TRBJ2-7 | NA | TRBV4-2 | TGTGCCAGCAGCCAGGGGCCTGCCTACGAGCAGTACTTC | CASSQGPAYEQYF
NA | TRBJ1-4 | NA | TRBV9 | TGTGCCAGCAGCGTAGATCGGGAAAGCCAGGAAAAACTGGTTTTT | CASSVDRESQEKLVF
NA | TRBJ1-5 | NA | TRBV27 | TGTGCCAGCAGTTTATTTGGGCAGGATGGCCAGCCCCAGCATTTT | CASSLFGQDGQPQHF
NA | TRBJ2-1 | NA | TRBV14 | TGTGCCAGCAGCCAAAGTAGCTCCTACAATGAGCAGTTCTTC | CASSQSSSYNEQFF
NA | TRBJ2-4 | few | TRBV2 | TGTGCCAGCAGTGAAGTACAGATAAACATTCAGTACTTC | CASSEVQINIQYF
NA | TRBJ1-2 | NA | TRBV28 | TGTGCCAGCAGGGGTTTCGGGGAAGATAACTATGGCTACACCTTC | CASRGFGEDNYGYTF